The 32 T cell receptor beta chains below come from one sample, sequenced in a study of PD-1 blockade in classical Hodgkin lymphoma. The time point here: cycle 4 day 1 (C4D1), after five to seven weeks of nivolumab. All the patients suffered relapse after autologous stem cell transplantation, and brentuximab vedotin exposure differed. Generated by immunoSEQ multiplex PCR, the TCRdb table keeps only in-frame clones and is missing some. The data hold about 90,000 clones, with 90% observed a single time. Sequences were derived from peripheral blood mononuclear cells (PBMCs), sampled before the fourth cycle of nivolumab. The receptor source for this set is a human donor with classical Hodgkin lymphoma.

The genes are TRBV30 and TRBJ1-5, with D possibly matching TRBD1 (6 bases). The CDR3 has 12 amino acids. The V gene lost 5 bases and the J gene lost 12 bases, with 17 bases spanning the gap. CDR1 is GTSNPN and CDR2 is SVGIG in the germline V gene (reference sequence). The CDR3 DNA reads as TGTGCCTGGGGACCACAGGGCCCCGGCCAGCATTTT. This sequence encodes CAWGPQGPGQHF.

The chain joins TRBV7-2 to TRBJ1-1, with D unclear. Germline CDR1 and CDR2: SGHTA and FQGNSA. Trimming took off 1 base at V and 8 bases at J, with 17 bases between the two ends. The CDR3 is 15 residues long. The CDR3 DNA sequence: TGTGCCAGCAGCTTAGGTTTCAGGACGTTCCAGGAAGCTTTCTTT. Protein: CASSLGFRTFQEAFF.

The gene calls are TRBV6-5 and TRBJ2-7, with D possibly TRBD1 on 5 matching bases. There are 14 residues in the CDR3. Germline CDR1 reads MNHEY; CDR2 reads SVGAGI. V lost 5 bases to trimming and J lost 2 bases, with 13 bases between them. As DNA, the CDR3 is TGTGCCAGCAGTCAAGACAGCAACCCCTACGAGCAGTACTTC. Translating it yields CASSQDSNPYEQYF.

Here the CDR3 DNA reads TGTGCCAGCAGCTTGGAGGCCCATAATTCACCCCTCCACTTT. It specifies CASSLEAHNSPLHF. The chain is built from TRBV5-8 and TRBJ1-6; D is unclear. The V and J ends lost 0 bases and 5 bases respectively, with 6 bases between them. The CDR3 is made up of 14 amino acids. The germline V gene encodes CDR1 SGHTS and CDR2 YDEGEE.

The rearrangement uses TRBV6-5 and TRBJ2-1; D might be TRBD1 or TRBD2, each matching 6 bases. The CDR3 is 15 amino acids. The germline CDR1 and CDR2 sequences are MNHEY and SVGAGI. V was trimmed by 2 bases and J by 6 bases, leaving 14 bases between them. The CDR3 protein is CASSYLGGPSNEQFF. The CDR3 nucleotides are TGTGCCAGCAGTTACCTCGGGGGCCCCTCCAATGAGCAGTTCTTC.

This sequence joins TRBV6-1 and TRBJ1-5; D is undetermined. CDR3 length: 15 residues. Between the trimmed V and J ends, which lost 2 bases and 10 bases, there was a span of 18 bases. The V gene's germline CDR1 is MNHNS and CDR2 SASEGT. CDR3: CASSEFVLGIFPQHF. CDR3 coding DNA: TGTGCCAGCAGTGAATTCGTACTGGGAATTTTTCCCCAGCATTTT.

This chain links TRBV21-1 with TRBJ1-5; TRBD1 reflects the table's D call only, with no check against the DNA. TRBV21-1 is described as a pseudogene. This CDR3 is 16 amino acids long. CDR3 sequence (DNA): TGTGCCAGCAGCACCCGAAAGGGACAGGGGAAAGGTGCCCAGCATTTT. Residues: CASSTRKGQGKGAQHF.

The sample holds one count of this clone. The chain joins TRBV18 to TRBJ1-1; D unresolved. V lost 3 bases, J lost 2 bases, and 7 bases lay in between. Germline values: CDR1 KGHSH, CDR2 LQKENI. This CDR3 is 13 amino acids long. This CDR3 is CASSPPLNTEAFF. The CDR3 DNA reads TGTGCCAGCTCACCGCCCTTAAACACTGAAGCTTTCTTT. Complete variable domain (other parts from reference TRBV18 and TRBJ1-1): NAGVMQNPRHLVRRRGQEARLRCSPMKGHSHVYWYRQLPEEGLKFMVYLQKENIIDESGMPKERFSAEFPKEGPSILRIQQVVRGDSAAYFCASSPPLNTEAFFGQGTRLTVV.

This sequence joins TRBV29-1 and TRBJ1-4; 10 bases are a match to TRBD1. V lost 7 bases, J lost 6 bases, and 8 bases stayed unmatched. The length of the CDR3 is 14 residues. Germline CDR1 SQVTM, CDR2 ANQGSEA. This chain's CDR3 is CSAQRGTGDEKLFF. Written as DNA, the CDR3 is TGCAGCGCCCAAAGGGGGACAGGGGATGAAAAACTGTTTTTT.

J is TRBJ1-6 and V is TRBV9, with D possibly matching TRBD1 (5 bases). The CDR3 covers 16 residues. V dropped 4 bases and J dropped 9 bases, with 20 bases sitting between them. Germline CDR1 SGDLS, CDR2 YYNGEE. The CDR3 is CASSPLGSPGASPLHF. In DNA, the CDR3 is TGTGCCAGCAGCCCCCTGGGGAGTCCCGGGGCTTCACCCCTCCACTTT.

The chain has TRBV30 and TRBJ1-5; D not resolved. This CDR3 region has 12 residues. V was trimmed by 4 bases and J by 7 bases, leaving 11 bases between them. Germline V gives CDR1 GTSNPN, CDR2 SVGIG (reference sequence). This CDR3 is CAWNWFGQPQHF. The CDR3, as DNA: TGTGCCTGGAACTGGTTTGGACAGCCCCAGCATTTT.

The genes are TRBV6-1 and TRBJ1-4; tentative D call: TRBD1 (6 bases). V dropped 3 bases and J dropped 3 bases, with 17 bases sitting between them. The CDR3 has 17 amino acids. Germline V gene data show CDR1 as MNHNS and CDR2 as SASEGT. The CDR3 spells CASSDEQGRVANEKLFF. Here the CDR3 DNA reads TGTGCCAGCAGTGACGAACAGGGAAGGGTGGCTAATGAAAAACTGTTTTTT.

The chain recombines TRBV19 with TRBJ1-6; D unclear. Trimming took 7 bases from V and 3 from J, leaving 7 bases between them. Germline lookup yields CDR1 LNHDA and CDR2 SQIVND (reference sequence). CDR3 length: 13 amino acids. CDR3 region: CASTTDYNSPLHF. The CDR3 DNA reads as TGTGCCAGTACAACCGACTATAATTCACCCCTCCACTTT.

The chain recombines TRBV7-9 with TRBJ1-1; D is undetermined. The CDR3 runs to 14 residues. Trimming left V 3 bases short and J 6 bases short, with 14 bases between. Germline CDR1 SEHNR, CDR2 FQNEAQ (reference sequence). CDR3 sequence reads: CASSFRGGEAEAFF. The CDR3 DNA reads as TGTGCCAGCAGCTTCCGTGGCGGGGAGGCTGAAGCTTTCTTT. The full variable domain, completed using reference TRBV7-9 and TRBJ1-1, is DTGVSQNPRHKITKRGQNVTFRCDPISEHNRLYWYRQTLGQGPEFLTYFQNEAQLEKSRLLSDRFSAERPKGSFSTLEIQRTEQGDSAMYLCASSFRGGEAEAFFGQGTRLTVV.

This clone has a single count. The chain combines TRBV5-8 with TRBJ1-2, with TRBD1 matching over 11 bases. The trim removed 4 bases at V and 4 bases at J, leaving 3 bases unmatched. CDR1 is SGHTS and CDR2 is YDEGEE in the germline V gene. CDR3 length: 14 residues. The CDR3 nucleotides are TGTGCCAGCAGCCTCGGACAGGGGGCCTATGGCTACACCTTC. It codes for CASSLGQGAYGYTF.

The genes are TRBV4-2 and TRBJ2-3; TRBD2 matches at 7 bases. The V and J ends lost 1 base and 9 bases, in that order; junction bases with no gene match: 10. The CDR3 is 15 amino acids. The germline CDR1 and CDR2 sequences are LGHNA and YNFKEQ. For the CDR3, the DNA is TGTGCCAGCAGCCAAGGGACTAGTCAATTCGGGACGCAGTATTTT. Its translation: CASSQGTSQFGTQYF.

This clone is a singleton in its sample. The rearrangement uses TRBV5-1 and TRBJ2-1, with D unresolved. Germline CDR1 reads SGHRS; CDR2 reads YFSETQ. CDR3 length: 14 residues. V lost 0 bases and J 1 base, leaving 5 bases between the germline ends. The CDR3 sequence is CASSLALSYNEQFF. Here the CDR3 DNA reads TGCGCCAGCAGCTTGGCCTTGTCCTACAATGAGCAGTTCTTC.

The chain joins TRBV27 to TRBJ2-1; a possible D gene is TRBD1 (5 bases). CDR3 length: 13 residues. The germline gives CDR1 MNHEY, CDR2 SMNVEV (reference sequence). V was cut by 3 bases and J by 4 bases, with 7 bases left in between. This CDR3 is CASSFDRYNEQFF. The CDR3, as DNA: TGTGCCAGCAGTTTTGACAGATACAATGAGCAGTTCTTC.

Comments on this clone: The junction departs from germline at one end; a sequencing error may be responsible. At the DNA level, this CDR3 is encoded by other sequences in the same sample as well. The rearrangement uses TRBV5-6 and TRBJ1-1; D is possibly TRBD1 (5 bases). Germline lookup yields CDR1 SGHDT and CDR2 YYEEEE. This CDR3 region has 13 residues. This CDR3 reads CASSLGGKPEAFF. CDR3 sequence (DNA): TGTGCTAGCAGCTTGGGGGGGAAGCCTGAAGCTTTCTTT.

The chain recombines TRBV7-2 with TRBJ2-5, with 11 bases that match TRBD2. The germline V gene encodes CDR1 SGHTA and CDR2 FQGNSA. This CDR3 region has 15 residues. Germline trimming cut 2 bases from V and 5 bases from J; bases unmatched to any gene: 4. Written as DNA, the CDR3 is TGTGCCAGCAGCTTAATAGCGGGGGGGCCCGAGACCCAGTACTTC. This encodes CASSLIAGGPETQYF.

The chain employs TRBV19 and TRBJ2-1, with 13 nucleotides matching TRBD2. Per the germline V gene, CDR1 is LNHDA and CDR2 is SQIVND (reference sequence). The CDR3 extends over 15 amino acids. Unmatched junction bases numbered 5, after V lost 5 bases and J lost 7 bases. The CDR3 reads CASSLLAGGPNEQFF. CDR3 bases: TGTGCCAGTAGTCTACTAGCGGGGGGGCCGAATGAGCAGTTCTTC.

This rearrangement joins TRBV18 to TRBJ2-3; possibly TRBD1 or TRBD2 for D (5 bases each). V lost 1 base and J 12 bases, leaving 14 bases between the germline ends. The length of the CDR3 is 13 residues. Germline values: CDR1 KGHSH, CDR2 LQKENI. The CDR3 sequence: CASSPLWGKGQYF. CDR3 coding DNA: TGTGCCAGCTCACCACTTTGGGGGAAGGGACAGTATTTT.

CDR3 DNA: TGTGCCAGCAGTCCCGGGACAGGGGGCTCCGAGACCCAGTACTTC. The encoded protein is CASSPGTGGSETQYF. The J gene is TRBJ2-5, the V gene TRBV27; 12 bases agree with TRBD1. V shed 5 bases and J 5 bases; nucleotides not matched to a gene: 6. This CDR3 comprises 15 residues. Germline lookup yields CDR1 MNHEY and CDR2 SMNVEV (reference sequence).

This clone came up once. The CDR3 nucleotides read TGTGCCAGCAGCTTTGGGCCCGCCGGGAACACTGAAGCTTTCTTT. Translated, it gives CASSFGPAGNTEAFF. This sequence joins TRBV5-4 and TRBJ1-1; no clear D. Germline V gives CDR1 SGHNT, CDR2 YYREEE (reference sequence). This CDR3 spans 15 amino acids. V was trimmed by 2 bases and J by 1 base, leaving 12 bases between them.

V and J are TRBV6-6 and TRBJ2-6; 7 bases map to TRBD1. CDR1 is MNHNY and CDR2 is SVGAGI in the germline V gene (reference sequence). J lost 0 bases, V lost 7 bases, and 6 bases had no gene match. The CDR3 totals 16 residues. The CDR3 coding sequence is TGTGCCAGCACTGAGGGGGCTGCCTCTGGGGCCAACGTCCTGACTTTC. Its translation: CASTEGAASGANVLTF.

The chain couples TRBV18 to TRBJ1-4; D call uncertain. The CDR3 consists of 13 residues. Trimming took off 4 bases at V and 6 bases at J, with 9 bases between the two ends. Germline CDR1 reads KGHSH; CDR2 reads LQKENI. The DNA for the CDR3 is TGTGCCAGCTCACAGTCTTTTGATGAAAAACTGTTTTTT. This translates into CASSQSFDEKLFF.

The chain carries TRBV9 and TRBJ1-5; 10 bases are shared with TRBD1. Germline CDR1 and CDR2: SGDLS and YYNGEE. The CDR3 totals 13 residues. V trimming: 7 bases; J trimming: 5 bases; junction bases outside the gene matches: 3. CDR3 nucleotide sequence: TGTGCCAGCGGGGGGACAGGGGATCAGCCCCAGCATTTT. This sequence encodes CASGGTGDQPQHF.

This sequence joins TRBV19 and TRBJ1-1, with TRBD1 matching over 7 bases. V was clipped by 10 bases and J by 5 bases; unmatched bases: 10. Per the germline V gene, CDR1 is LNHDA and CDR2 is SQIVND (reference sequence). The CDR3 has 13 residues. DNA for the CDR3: TGTGCCACGTACGAGACAGGGAGGACTGAAGCTTTCTTT. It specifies CATYETGRTEAFF.

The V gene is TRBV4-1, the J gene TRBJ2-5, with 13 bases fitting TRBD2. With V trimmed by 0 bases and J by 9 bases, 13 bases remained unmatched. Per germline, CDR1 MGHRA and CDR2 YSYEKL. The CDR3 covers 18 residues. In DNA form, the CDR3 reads TGCGCCAGCAGCCAAGATATTGGGACTAGCGGGGCCCTTTCGGCCCAGTACTTC. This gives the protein CASSQDIGTSGALSAQYF.

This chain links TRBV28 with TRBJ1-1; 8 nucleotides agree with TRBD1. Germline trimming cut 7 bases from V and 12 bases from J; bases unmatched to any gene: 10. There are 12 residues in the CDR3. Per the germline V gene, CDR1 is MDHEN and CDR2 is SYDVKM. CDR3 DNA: TGTGCCAGCAACCCCCCCGGGGACAGGCCTTTCTTT. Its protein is CASNPPGDRPFF. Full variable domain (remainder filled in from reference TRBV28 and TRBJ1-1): DVKVTQSSRYLVKRTGEKVFLECVQDMDHENMFWYRQDPGLGLRLIYFSYDVKMKEKGDIPEGYSVSREKKERFSLILESASTNQTSMYLCASNPPGDRPFFGQGTRLTVV.

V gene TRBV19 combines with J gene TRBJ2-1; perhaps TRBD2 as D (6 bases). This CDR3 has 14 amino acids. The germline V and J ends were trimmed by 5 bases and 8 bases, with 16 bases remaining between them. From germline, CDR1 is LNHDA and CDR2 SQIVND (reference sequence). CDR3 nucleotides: TGTGCCAGTAGTCCCGTGCGGAGGAGGGATGAGCAGTTCTTC. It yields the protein CASSPVRRRDEQFF.

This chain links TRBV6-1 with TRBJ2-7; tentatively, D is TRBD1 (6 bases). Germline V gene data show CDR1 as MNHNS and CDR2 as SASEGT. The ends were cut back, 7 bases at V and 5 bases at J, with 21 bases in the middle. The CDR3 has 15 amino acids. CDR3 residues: CASIPPLGGFDEQYF. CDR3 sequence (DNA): TGTGCCAGCATCCCCCCCCTTGGGGGCTTCGACGAGCAGTACTTC.